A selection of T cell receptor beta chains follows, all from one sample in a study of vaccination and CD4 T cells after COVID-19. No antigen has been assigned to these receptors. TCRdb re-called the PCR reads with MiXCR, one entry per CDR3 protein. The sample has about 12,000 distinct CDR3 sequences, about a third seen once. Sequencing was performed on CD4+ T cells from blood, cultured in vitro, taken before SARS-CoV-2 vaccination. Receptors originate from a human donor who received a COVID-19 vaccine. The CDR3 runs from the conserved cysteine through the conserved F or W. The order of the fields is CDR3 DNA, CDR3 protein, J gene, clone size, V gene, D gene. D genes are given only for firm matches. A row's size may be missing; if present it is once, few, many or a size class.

CDR3 DNA: TGTGCCAGCAGCCATCCTCTGGGGGAGCCGGGCTACACCTTC
CDR3 protein: CASSHPLGEPGYTF
J gene: TRBJ1-2
clone size: NA
V gene: TRBV5-4
D gene: NA

CDR3 DNA: TGTGCCAGCTCACCTGACAGGGCGGGAGGCTACACCTTC
CDR3 protein: CASSPDRAGGYTF
J gene: TRBJ1-2
clone size: NA
V gene: TRBV18
D gene: TRBD1

CDR3 DNA: TGTGCCAGCAGCTTAAGGCAGGGGAGCACAGATACGCAGTATTTT
CDR3 protein: CASSLRQGSTDTQYF
J gene: TRBJ2-3
clone size: few
V gene: TRBV7-2
D gene: NA

CDR3 DNA: TGTGCCAGCAGCTTAGATGGGACAGGGACGGATGGCTACACCTTC
CDR3 protein: CASSLDGTGTDGYTF
J gene: TRBJ1-2
clone size: few
V gene: TRBV7-9
D gene: TRBD1

CDR3 DNA: TGTGCCAGCAGCCTGGGGACAGCCCAAGAGACCCAGTACTTC
CDR3 protein: CASSLGTAQETQYF
J gene: TRBJ2-5
clone size: NA
V gene: TRBV7-9
D gene: TRBD1

CDR3 DNA: TGCAGTGCTAGAGATCTTTCGGGGTACAATGAGCAGTTCTTC
CDR3 protein: CSARDLSGYNEQFF
J gene: TRBJ2-1
clone size: medium-sized
V gene: TRBV20-1
D gene: NA

CDR3 DNA: TGTGCCCGGGAGCAGGGTCTTTTTCGACAAGAGACCCAGTACTTC
CDR3 protein: CAREQGLFRQETQYF
J gene: TRBJ2-5
clone size: NA
V gene: TRBV30
D gene: NA

CDR3 DNA: TGCAGTGCTAGGGTACCTAGCGGGGGGCAAGAGACCCAGTACTTC
CDR3 protein: CSARVPSGGQETQYF
J gene: TRBJ2-5
clone size: NA
V gene: TRBV20-1
D gene: TRBD2

CDR3 DNA: TGTGCCATCAGTGAGCCGGGAGCGGGGATAAGCACAGATACGCAGTATTTT
CDR3 protein: CAISEPGAGISTDTQYF
J gene: TRBJ2-3
clone size: NA
V gene: TRBV10-3
D gene: TRBD2

CDR3 DNA: TGTGCCAGCAGTTGGGAGACAGGTCTCAACACTGAAGCTTTCTTT
CDR3 protein: CASSWETGLNTEAFF
J gene: TRBJ1-1
clone size: few
V gene: TRBV6-5
D gene: NA

CDR3 DNA: TGTGCCAGTAGTTTTTCAGGGGGTGGTTCACCCCTCCACTTT
CDR3 protein: CASSFSGGGSPLHF
J gene: TRBJ1-6
clone size: NA
V gene: TRBV19
D gene: TRBD1

CDR3 DNA: TGCGCCAGCAGCGACCGGGACAGGGGGATAATGAACACTGAAGCTTTCTTT
CDR3 protein: CASSDRDRGIMNTEAFF
J gene: TRBJ1-1
clone size: once
V gene: TRBV5-1
D gene: TRBD1

CDR3 DNA: TGTGCCAGCAGCCCAACCTCAGTTAGCTACAATGAGCAGTTCTTC
CDR3 protein: CASSPTSVSYNEQFF
J gene: TRBJ2-1
clone size: NA
V gene: TRBV6-1
D gene: NA

CDR3 DNA: TGTGCCAGCAGTGAATATCCCCCTAGCGGGGGGCAAGAGACCCAGTACTTC
CDR3 protein: CASSEYPPSGGQETQYF
J gene: TRBJ2-5
clone size: NA
V gene: TRBV25-1
D gene: TRBD2

CDR3 DNA: TGTGCCACCAGTGACCCATTGGGAAGCACAGATACGCAGTATTTT
CDR3 protein: CATSDPLGSTDTQYF
J gene: TRBJ2-3
clone size: NA
V gene: TRBV24-1
D gene: NA

CDR3 DNA: TGCAGTGCTGGGGTTTCCGGGACAGGGAGGTCCGGGGAGCTGTTTTTT
CDR3 protein: CSAGVSGTGRSGELFF
J gene: TRBJ2-2
clone size: few
V gene: TRBV20-1
D gene: TRBD1

CDR3 DNA: TGTGCCACAAGGACAGCCTACGAGCAGTACTTC
CDR3 protein: CATRTAYEQYF
J gene: TRBJ2-7
clone size: NA
V gene: TRBV6-1
D gene: NA

CDR3 DNA: TGTGCCTGGAATCCAGACAGGGATTACATTCAGTACTTC
CDR3 protein: CAWNPDRDYIQYF
J gene: TRBJ2-4
clone size: NA
V gene: TRBV30
D gene: TRBD1

CDR3 DNA: TGTGCCAGCAGTGACTCCCTAGCGGGGGTCAACTACGAGCAGTACTTC
CDR3 protein: CASSDSLAGVNYEQYF
J gene: TRBJ2-7
clone size: NA
V gene: TRBV6-4
D gene: TRBD2

CDR3 DNA: TGTGCCAGCAGCTTGGCCTTTGGCCGGACAGGGTTCTCCTACGAGCAGTACTTC
CDR3 protein: CASSLAFGRTGFSYEQYF
J gene: TRBJ2-7
clone size: NA
V gene: TRBV5-4
D gene: TRBD1

CDR3 DNA: TGTGCCAGCAGCGATGGAGGAGCCGGGGGCTACACCTTC
CDR3 protein: CASSDGGAGGYTF
J gene: TRBJ1-2
clone size: few
V gene: TRBV6-4
D gene: NA

CDR3 DNA: TGTGCCAGTAGTATCTTCCAGGGGGTGAATTCACCCCTCCACTTT
CDR3 protein: CASSIFQGVNSPLHF
J gene: TRBJ1-6
clone size: few
V gene: TRBV19
D gene: TRBD1

CDR3 DNA: TGTGCCAGCAAAGACAACAGCCGTCTAGCCAAAAACATTCAGTACTTC
CDR3 protein: CASKDNSRLAKNIQYF
J gene: TRBJ2-4
clone size: few
V gene: TRBV6-2/TRBV6-3
D gene: NA

CDR3 DNA: TGTGCCAGCAGCTTATGGGACGAGGGGCAGTATTTT
CDR3 protein: CASSLWDEGQYF
J gene: TRBJ2-3
clone size: NA
V gene: TRBV7-2
D gene: NA

CDR3 DNA: TGTGCCAGCAGCGTAGTGGTGGGTTACAATGAGCAGTTCTTC
CDR3 protein: CASSVVVGYNEQFF
J gene: TRBJ2-1
clone size: NA
V gene: TRBV9
D gene: NA

CDR3 DNA: TGCGCCAGCAGAGCCGGGACAGGGCGCACTGAAGCTTTCTTT
CDR3 protein: CASRAGTGRTEAFF
J gene: TRBJ1-1
clone size: few
V gene: TRBV10-2
D gene: TRBD1

CDR3 DNA: TGCGCCAGCAGCTTGAATCCGGGGACAGGGTACAATGAGCAGTTCTTC
CDR3 protein: CASSLNPGTGYNEQFF
J gene: TRBJ2-1
clone size: NA
V gene: TRBV5-1
D gene: TRBD1

CDR3 DNA: TGCGCCAGCAGGCCCTCGAACGAGGGGCGGCGAAATTCACCCCTCCACTTT
CDR3 protein: CASRPSNEGRRNSPLHF
J gene: TRBJ1-6
clone size: few
V gene: TRBV10-1
D gene: NA

CDR3 DNA: TGTGCCTGGAGTCCCCAGAAGGGTTATAGCAATCAGCCCCAGCATTTT
CDR3 protein: CAWSPQKGYSNQPQHF
J gene: TRBJ1-5
clone size: NA
V gene: TRBV30
D gene: NA

CDR3 DNA: TGTGCCATCAGTGAGAGGGGGGCGGACACTGAAGCTTTCTTT
CDR3 protein: CAISERGADTEAFF
J gene: TRBJ1-1
clone size: few
V gene: TRBV10-3
D gene: NA

CDR3 DNA: TGTGCCAGCAGCTTAGGGACAGGGCTCGGAAACACCATATATTTT
CDR3 protein: CASSLGTGLGNTIYF
J gene: TRBJ1-3
clone size: NA
V gene: TRBV7-8
D gene: TRBD1

CDR3 DNA: TGTGCCAGCAGCCTGACTAGTACCCACGGTACGCAGTATTTT
CDR3 protein: CASSLTSTHGTQYF
J gene: TRBJ2-3
clone size: NA
V gene: TRBV6-4
D gene: NA

CDR3 DNA: TGTGCCAGCAGCTGGGACAGGAGATCCTACGAGCAGTACTTC
CDR3 protein: CASSWDRRSYEQYF
J gene: TRBJ2-7
clone size: few
V gene: TRBV7-9
D gene: TRBD1

CDR3 DNA: TGTGCCTGGACGACAGGGGGGTCGGTCGTAACCCTCCACTTT
CDR3 protein: CAWTTGGSVVTLHF
J gene: TRBJ1-6
clone size: NA
V gene: TRBV30
D gene: TRBD1

CDR3 DNA: TGCAGTGCTAGTATCCCAGCTCAAGAGACCCAGTACTTC
CDR3 protein: CSASIPAQETQYF
J gene: TRBJ2-5
clone size: NA
V gene: TRBV20-1
D gene: NA

CDR3 DNA: TGTGCCAGTAGTGGACAGGGATGGGGCATGAACACTGAAGCTTTCTTT
CDR3 protein: CASSGQGWGMNTEAFF
J gene: TRBJ1-1
clone size: NA
V gene: TRBV19
D gene: TRBD1

CDR3 DNA: TGTGCCAGCAGCGATGGGGGGGAGGGGGCCGGCACCGGGGAGCTGTTTTTT
CDR3 protein: CASSDGGEGAGTGELFF
J gene: TRBJ2-2
clone size: once
V gene: TRBV5-4
D gene: NA

CDR3 DNA: TGTGCCAGCAGCTTACAGGGGGCCGATAATGAAAAACTGTTTTTT
CDR3 protein: CASSLQGADNEKLFF
J gene: TRBJ1-4
clone size: NA
V gene: TRBV7-2
D gene: TRBD1

CDR3 DNA: TGTGCCAGCAGCCCCCCCGGGCGGGATACCTACGAGCAGTACTTC
CDR3 protein: CASSPPGRDTYEQYF
J gene: TRBJ2-7
clone size: few
V gene: TRBV7-9
D gene: NA

CDR3 DNA: TGCGCCAGCAGCTTGGGGACAGATTCCGGGATCTATGGCTACACCTTC
CDR3 protein: CASSLGTDSGIYGYTF
J gene: TRBJ1-2
clone size: once
V gene: TRBV5-1
D gene: NA

CDR3 DNA: TGTGCCTGGAGTTCCGTACTTGGGACAGGGGTATCGACAGATACGCAGTATTTT
CDR3 protein: CAWSSVLGTGVSTDTQYF
J gene: TRBJ2-3
clone size: NA
V gene: TRBV30
D gene: TRBD1

CDR3 DNA: TGTGCCAGCAGTTCTTATAATCAGCCCCAGCATTTT
CDR3 protein: CASSSYNQPQHF
J gene: TRBJ1-5
clone size: NA
V gene: TRBV28
D gene: NA

CDR3 DNA: TGCGCCAGCAGCTTGCGCCAGGGGACGAACACTGAAGCTTTCTTT
CDR3 protein: CASSLRQGTNTEAFF
J gene: TRBJ1-1
clone size: NA
V gene: TRBV5-1
D gene: NA

CDR3 DNA: TGTGCCAGCAGTTTTGGGATTACAGGGGGCCCCTACGAGCAGTACTTC
CDR3 protein: CASSFGITGGPYEQYF
J gene: TRBJ2-7
clone size: few
V gene: TRBV27
D gene: TRBD1

CDR3 DNA: TGTGCCAGCAGCTCGACGGGGGCGGTCACCGGGGAGCTGTTTTTT
CDR3 protein: CASSSTGAVTGELFF
J gene: TRBJ2-2
clone size: NA
V gene: TRBV9
D gene: NA

CDR3 DNA: TGTGCCAGCAGTTCAAACAGGGACGTAATGGCATACGAGCAGTACTTC
CDR3 protein: CASSSNRDVMAYEQYF
J gene: TRBJ2-7
clone size: few
V gene: TRBV12-3/TRBV12-4
D gene: NA

CDR3 DNA: TGCAGTGCCCTGGGACAGCGATACGAGCAGTACTTC
CDR3 protein: CSALGQRYEQYF
J gene: TRBJ2-7
clone size: NA
V gene: TRBV20-1
D gene: TRBD1

CDR3 DNA: TGTGCCAGCAGTGCCAGAAGAGTTTACAGGGGTGGCTACACCTTC
CDR3 protein: CASSARRVYRGGYTF
J gene: TRBJ1-2
clone size: few
V gene: TRBV6-1
D gene: TRBD1